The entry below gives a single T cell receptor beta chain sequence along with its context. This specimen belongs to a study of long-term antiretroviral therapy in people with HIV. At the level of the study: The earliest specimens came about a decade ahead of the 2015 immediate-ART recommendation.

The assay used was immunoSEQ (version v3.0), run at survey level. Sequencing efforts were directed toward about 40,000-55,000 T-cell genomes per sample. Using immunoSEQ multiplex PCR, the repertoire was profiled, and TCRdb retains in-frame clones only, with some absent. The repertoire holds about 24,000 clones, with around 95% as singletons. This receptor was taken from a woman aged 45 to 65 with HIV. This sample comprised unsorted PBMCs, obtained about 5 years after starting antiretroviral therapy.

As DNA, the CDR3 is TGTGCCAGCGGGCCTTTAGCGGGAGCCAATGAGCAGTTCTTC. It encodes CASGPLAGANEQFF. The chain uses TRBV28 and TRBJ2-1, with TRBD2 matching 9 bases. The CDR3 consists of 14 residues. Germline assignment: CDR1 MDHEN and CDR2 SYDVKM. V shed 8 bases and J 6 bases; nucleotides not matched to a gene: 8.